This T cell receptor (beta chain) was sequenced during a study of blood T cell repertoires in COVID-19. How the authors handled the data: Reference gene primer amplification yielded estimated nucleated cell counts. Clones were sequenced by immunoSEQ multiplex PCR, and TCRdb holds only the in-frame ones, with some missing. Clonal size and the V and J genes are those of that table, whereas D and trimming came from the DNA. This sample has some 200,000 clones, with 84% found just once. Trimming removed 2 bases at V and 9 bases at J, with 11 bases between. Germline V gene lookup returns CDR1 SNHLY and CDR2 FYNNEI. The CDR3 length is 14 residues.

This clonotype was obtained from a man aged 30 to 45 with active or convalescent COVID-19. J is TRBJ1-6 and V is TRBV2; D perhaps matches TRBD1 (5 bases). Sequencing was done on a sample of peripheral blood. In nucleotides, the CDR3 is TGTGCCAGCAGTGAACCCCAGGGTGGTTCACCCCTCCACTTT. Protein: CASSEPQGGSPLHF.